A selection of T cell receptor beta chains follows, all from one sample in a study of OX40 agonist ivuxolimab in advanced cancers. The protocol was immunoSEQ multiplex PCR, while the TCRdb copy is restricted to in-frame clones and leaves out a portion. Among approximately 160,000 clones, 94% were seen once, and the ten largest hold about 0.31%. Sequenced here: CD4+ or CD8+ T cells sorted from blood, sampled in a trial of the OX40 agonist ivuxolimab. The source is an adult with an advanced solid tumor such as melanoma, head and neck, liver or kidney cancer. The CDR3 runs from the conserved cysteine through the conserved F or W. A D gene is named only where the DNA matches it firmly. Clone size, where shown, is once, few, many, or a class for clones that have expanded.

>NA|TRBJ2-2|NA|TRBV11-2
TGTGCCAGCAGCCGCGTGGGGGCCGGGGAGCTGTTTTTT
CASSRVGAGELFF
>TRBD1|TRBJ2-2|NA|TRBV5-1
TGCGCCAGCAGCTTGGCGACAGGGAAAAGCGGGGAGCTGTTTTTT
CASSLATGKSGELFF
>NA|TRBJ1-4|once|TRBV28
TGTGCCAGCAGTTTGGGGGGCCTCGCAACTAATGAAAAACTGTTTTTT
CASSLGGLATNEKLFF
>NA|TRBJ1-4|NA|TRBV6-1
TGTGCCAGCAGGGGAGGACAGTATCGACTGTTTTTT
CASRGGQYRLFF
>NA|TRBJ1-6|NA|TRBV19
TGTGCCAGTAGTATAGTAGGCCAAGGCAATTCACCCCTCCACTTT
CASSIVGQGNSPLHF
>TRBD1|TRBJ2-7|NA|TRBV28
TGTGCCAGCATCCCCCGAACAGGGACAGGGACCTACGAGCAGTACTTC
CASIPRTGTGTYEQYF
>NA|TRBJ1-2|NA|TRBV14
TGTGCCGGCCACCCCCCCACGGGGACGGATGGCTACACCTTC
CAGHPPTGTDGYTF
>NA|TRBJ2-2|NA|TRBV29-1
TGCAGCGTTGAAAAACAGTTGAACACCGGGGAGCTGTTTTTT
CSVEKQLNTGELFF
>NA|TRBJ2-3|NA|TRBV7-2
TGTGCCAGCAGCGCTACGTCGGGGAATACGCAGTATTTT
CASSATSGNTQYF
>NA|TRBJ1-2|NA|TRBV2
TGTGCCAGCCAGCGGGAATTTGGCTACACCTTC
CASQREFGYTF
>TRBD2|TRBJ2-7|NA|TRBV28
TGTGCCAGCAGTATTGGCGGGGGTACCTACGAGCAGTACTTC
CASSIGGGTYEQYF
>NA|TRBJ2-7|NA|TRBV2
TGTGCCAGCAGGGAGGGGGCGACCCCATCCTACGAGCAGTACTTC
CASREGATPSYEQYF
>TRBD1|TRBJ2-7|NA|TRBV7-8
TGTGCCAGCAGCTCCTTACAGGGGGCGGCCTACGAGCAGTACTTC
CASSSLQGAAYEQYF
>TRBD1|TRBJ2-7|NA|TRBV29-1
TGCAGCGTTCCCCGGACAGGGGGGGGATACGAGCAGTACTTC
CSVPRTGGGYEQYF
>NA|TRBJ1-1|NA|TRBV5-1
TGCGCCAGCAGCCCAAACACAGGACTCACTGAAGCTTTCTTT
CASSPNTGLTEAFF
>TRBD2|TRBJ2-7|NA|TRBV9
TGTGCCAGCAGCCCGATTCGGGCTAGCGGATCCTACGAGCAGTACTTC
CASSPIRASGSYEQYF
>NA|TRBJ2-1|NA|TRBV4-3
TGCGCCAGCAGCTTACGGAGCGCAGGAAACAATGAGCAGTTCTTC
CASSLRSAGNNEQFF
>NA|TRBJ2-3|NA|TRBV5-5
TGTGCCAGCAGCTTGGCCAGTGTAGATACGCAGTATTTT
CASSLASVDTQYF
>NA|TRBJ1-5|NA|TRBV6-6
TGTGCCAGCAGTTACGGGGAAAACCAGCCCCAGCATTTT
CASSYGENQPQHF
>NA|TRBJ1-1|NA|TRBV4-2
TGTGCCAGCAGCTTAGGGCGGGACACTGAAGCTTTCTTT
CASSLGRDTEAFF
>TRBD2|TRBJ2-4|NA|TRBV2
TGTGCCAGCACGGGGGGGCGCACACAGTACTTC
CASTGGRTQYF
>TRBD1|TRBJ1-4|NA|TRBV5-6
TGTGCCAGCAGCCTGACAGGGGCTGGGACTAATGAAAAACTGTTTTTT
CASSLTGAGTNEKLFF
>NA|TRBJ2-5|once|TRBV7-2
TGTGCCAGCAGCTTAGTGGGGGGAGAGACCCAGTACTTC
CASSLVGGETQYF
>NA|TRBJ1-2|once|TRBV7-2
TGTGCCAGCAGCTTAGATCAGGGAGGCTATGGCTACACCTTC
CASSLDQGGYGYTF
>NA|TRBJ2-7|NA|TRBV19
TGTGCCAGTAGTACGGACAGCTACTCCTACGAGCAGTACTTC
CASSTDSYSYEQYF
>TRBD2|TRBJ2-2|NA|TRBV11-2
TGTGCCAGCAGCTTAGTAGGTAGCGGGAGCGTCACCGGGGAGCTGTTTTTT
CASSLVGSGSVTGELFF
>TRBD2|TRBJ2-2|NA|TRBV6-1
TGTGCCAGCACCAAGAGCGGGGGGACCGACGGGGAGCTGTTTTTT
CASTKSGGTDGELFF
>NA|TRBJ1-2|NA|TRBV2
TGTGCCAGCAGTGAATTGAGGAACCAGATTTATGGCTACACCTTC
CASSELRNQIYGYTF
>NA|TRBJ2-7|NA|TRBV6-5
TGTGCCAGCAGTTACGGGCAATCGGCCTCTATCGGAGAGCAGTACTTC
CASSYGQSASIGEQYF
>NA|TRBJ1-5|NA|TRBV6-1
TGTGCCAGCAGTGACTTAAAGGGACAAATAGTGAAGCCCCAGCATTTT
CASSDLKGQIVKPQHF
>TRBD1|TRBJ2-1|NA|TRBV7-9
TGTGCCAGCAGCTTTTACAGGGGCGACAATGAGCAGTTCTTC
CASSFYRGDNEQFF
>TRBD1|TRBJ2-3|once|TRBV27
TGTGCCAGCAGTTTATGGACAGGGAACACAGATACGCAGTATTTT
CASSLWTGNTDTQYF
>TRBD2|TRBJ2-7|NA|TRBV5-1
TGCGCCAGCACCCCAGAATCGACTAGCCGGGAGCAGTACTTC
CASTPESTSREQYF
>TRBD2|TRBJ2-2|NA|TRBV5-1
TGCGCCTCAACTAGCGGGAGAACGAACACCGGGGAGCTGTTTTTT
CASTSGRTNTGELFF
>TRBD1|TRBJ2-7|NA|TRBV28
TGTGCCACCGTAGGGACAGGGGGCGGCTACGAGCAGTACTTC
CATVGTGGGYEQYF
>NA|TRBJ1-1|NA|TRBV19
TGTGCCACCACGGTAGGGCTGAACACTGAAGCTTTCTTT
CATTVGLNTEAFF
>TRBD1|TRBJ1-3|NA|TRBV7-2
TGTGCCAGCAGCTTAGTAGGGGGCGGTGGAAACACCATATATTTT
CASSLVGGGGNTIYF
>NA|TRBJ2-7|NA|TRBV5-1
TGCGCCAGCAGCTTGGCCGGAAGCTCCTACGAGCAGTACTTC
CASSLAGSSYEQYF
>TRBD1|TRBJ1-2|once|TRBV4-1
TGCGCCAGCAGCCAAGCAAGACAGGGCGGTGGCTACACCTTC
CASSQARQGGGYTF
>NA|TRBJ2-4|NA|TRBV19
TGTGCCAGTAGTATAGGTCGACAGCCGTTAGCCAAAAACATTCAGTACTTC
CASSIGRQPLAKNIQYF
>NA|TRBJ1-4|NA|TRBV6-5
TGTGCCAGCAGTTACTCGGGGACCCCGAATGAAAAACTGTTTTTT
CASSYSGTPNEKLFF
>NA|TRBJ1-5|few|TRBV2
TGTGCCAGTCTACAGGGAAGCAATCAGCCCCAGCATTTT
CASLQGSNQPQHF
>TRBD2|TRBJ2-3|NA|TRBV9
TGTGCCAGCAGCCCCGCAGCGGGAGGGCCGGAAGATACGCAGTATTTT
CASSPAAGGPEDTQYF
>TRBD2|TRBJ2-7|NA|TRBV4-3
TGCGCCAGCAGCCAAGAGGGACTAGCGGGTTACGAGCAGTACTTC
CASSQEGLAGYEQYF
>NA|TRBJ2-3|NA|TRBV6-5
TGTGCCAGCAGGAGGCCCGACAGCACAGATACGCAGTATTTT
CASRRPDSTDTQYF
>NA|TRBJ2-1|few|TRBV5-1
TGCGCCAGCAGCTTGGGACAGGACAATGAGCAGTTCTTC
CASSLGQDNEQFF
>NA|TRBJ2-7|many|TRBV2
TGTGCCAGCAGTGTTTCGGCCGAGCAGTACTTC
CASSVSAEQYF
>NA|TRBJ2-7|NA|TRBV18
TGTGCCAGCTCCTTGACTAGGGCGGAAAACGAGCAGTACTTC
CASSLTRAENEQYF